One and the same sample provided the 31 T cell receptor beta chains below, sequenced in a study of T cells in Graves' hyperthyroidism and ophthalmopathy. Regions amplified from RNA transcripts were the TCR beta CDR3 regions. HTBI primers were the set used in a first-round RT-PCR of the TCR CDR3. MiXCR, applied by TCRdb to the multiplex PCR reads, yields one record per CDR3 protein. Among 250,000 to 350,000 distinct CDR3 sequences listed, 22% were seen once. Sequencing was done on a sample of blood. All receptors come from a man aged 30 to 39 with Graves' ophthalmopathy.

Many counts were recorded for this clonotype. The chain uses TRBV6-1 and TRBJ1-5; the match to TRBD1 covers 7 bases. Looked up from germline, CDR1 is MNHNS and CDR2 is SASEGT. The V and J ends lost 6 bases and 6 bases, in that order; junction bases with no gene match: 8. The CDR3 covers 14 residues. As DNA, the CDR3 is TGTGCCAGCAGCTACGAGACAGGGCTTCAGCCCCAGCATTTT. It is translated as CASSYETGLQPQHF.

As concerns this clonotype: A read error may account for a junction end that differs from germline. This sequence joins TRBV5-1 and TRBJ2-1; D is uncertain. CDR1 and CDR2 from the germline V gene are SGHRS and YFSETQ. This CDR3 region has 15 residues. CDR3 amino acids: CASGSVGNSYSEQFF. The CDR3, as DNA: TGCGCCAGCGGATCCGTGGGGAACTCCTACAGTGAGCAGTTCTTC.

This clonotype was seen repeatedly, ten times or more. The chain is built from TRBV11-2 and TRBJ1-2, with D possibly TRBD1 on 5 matching bases. The CDR3 has 15 amino acids. V was trimmed by 1 base and J by 10 bases, leaving 19 bases between them. Germline V gene lookup returns CDR1 SGHAT and CDR2 FQNNGV. CDR3 in amino acids: CASSLGPTGADIYTF. In DNA, the CDR3 is TGTGCCAGCAGCTTAGGCCCCACCGGGGCAGATATCTACACCTTC.

The table lists this clonotype with many counts. This chain uses TRBV30 with TRBJ2-1; maybe TRBD1 (6 bases). Germline CDR1 is GTSNPN and CDR2 is SVGIG (reference sequence). The V end lost 4 bases, the J end lost 10 bases, and 23 bases lay between the germline ends. CDR3 size: 15 residues. The CDR3 coding sequence is TGTGCCTGGAACTTAAACAGGGATACCCCCTTAGAGCAGTTCTTC. It is translated as CAWNLNRDTPLEQFF.

In its sample, this clonotype was seen a few times. The chain joins TRBV12-3 or TRBV12-4 to TRBJ2-7; the D is unclear. Trimming pared 6 bases from V and 4 bases from J, leaving 10 bases between. There are 12 residues in the CDR3. In DNA, the CDR3 is TGTGCCAGCAGCCCCAGCGTTTACGAGCAGTACTTC. Its protein product is CASSPSVYEQYF.

This clonotype was detected ten times or more. This chain uses TRBV20-1 with TRBJ2-1; TRBD2 matches 7 bases. Germline V CDR1 and CDR2: DFQATT, SNEGSKA (reference sequence). J gave up 1 base and V 4 bases, and 4 bases lay outside the gene matches. The CDR3 sequence is 14 residues long. In nucleotides, the CDR3 is TGCAGTGCTACGATAGCGGGTTCCTACAATGAGCAGTTCTTC. This codes for CSATIAGSYNEQFF.

This clonotype was observed a handful of times. The rearrangement joins TRBV7-9 to TRBJ2-5, with a possible D match to TRBD1 (5 bases). The CDR3 consists of 15 residues. The V end was cut by 6 bases, the J end by 1 base, with 15 bases between. Germline loops: CDR1 SEHNR, CDR2 FQNEAQ (reference sequence). In DNA form, the CDR3 reads TGTGCCAGCAGTCCGAGTCAGGGAACCCAAGAGACCCAGTACTTC. This codes for CASSPSQGTQETQYF.

This clonotype was seen a handful of times. This chain links TRBV5-1 with TRBJ2-1, with unresolved D. This CDR3 region has 13 residues. Trimming took off 0 bases at V and 8 bases at J, with 9 bases between the two ends. CDR1 and CDR2 from the germline V gene are SGHRS and YFSETQ. The CDR3: CASSLVLGDEQFF. The DNA for the CDR3 is TGCGCCAGCAGCTTGGTCCTCGGCGATGAGCAGTTCTTC.

The chain has TRBV6-5 and TRBJ2-1; D may be TRBD1 (5 bases). With 2 bases removed from V and 7 bases from J, the gap between germline ends came to 12 bases. Germline CDR1 is MNHEY and CDR2 is SVGAGI. This CDR3 spans 14 amino acids. The CDR3 sequence is CASSYHPGWNEQFF. Written as DNA, the CDR3 is TGTGCCAGCAGTTACCACCCAGGGTGGAATGAGCAGTTCTTC.

This rearrangement joins TRBV7-3 to TRBJ2-1; tentatively, D is TRBD2 (6 bases). The CDR3 covers 15 residues. Germline values: CDR1 SGHTA, CDR2 FQGTGA. V dropped 0 bases and J dropped 4 bases, with 10 bases sitting between them. Written as DNA, the CDR3 is TGTGCCAGCAGCTTAACGGGACTCAATTACAATGAGCAGTTCTTC. Its protein is CASSLTGLNYNEQFF.

The sample holds a few counts of this clonotype. V is TRBV11-2 and J is TRBJ2-5, with D perhaps TRBD2 (5 bases). V lost 9 bases and J lost 4, with 15 bases in between. CDR1 is SGHAT, CDR2 FQNNGV, per germline. The CDR3 consists of 13 residues. CDR3 region: CASSTRDGETQYF. CDR3 DNA sequence: TGTGCCAGTAGCACACGGGATGGAGAGACCCAGTACTTC.

This clonotype was detected a few times. This CDR3 reads CASSTGQGALYEQYF. The CDR3, as DNA: TGTGCCAGCAGCACCGGACAGGGGGCGTTATACGAGCAGTACTTC. This chain joins TRBV6-1 and TRBJ2-7, with 11 bases that match TRBD1. V lost 6 bases to trimming and J lost 4 bases; unmatched junction nucleotides: 8. CDR3 size: 15 residues. Germline CDR1 and CDR2: MNHNS and SASEGT.

A word on this clonotype: Mismatch with germline at one junction end may stem from a read error. The rearrangement joins TRBV15 to TRBJ2-1; D is unclear. CDR3 size: 17 residues. Per the germline V gene, CDR1 is LNHNV and CDR2 is YYDKDF (reference sequence). The CDR3: CATSRSPGRSSYNEQSF. CDR3 sequence (DNA): TGTGCCACCAGCAGATCCCCCGGAAGGAGCTCCTACAATGAGCAGTCCTTC. Variable domain in full (rest from reference TRBV15 and TRBJ2-1): DAMVIQNPRYQVTQFGKPVTLSCSQTLNHNVMYWYQQKSSQAPKLLFHYYDKDFNNEADTPDNFQSRRPNTSFCFLDIRSPGLGDTAMYLCATSRSPGRSSYNEQSFGPGTRLTVL.

The chain carries TRBV28 and TRBJ1-1; no firm D call. Germline values: CDR1 MDHEN, CDR2 SYDVKM. CDR3 length: 14 amino acids. Trimming took off 7 bases at V and 1 base at J, with 13 bases between the two ends. CDR3 coding DNA: TGTGCCAGCATCCTACAGTTGGGGAACACTGAAGCTTTCTTT. Translated, it gives CASILQLGNTEAFF.

Concerning this clonotype itself: An end of the junction differs from the germline gene, which may be a read error. The chain couples TRBV11-3 to TRBJ2-3; no reliable D call. Germline lookup yields CDR1 SGHNT and CDR2 YENEEA. The CDR3 length is 14 residues. CDR3 bases: TGTGCCGGCAGCTTAGACGGAAGCACAGATACGCAGTATTTT. This codes for CAGSLDGSTDTQYF.

The chain links TRBV9 to TRBJ1-2, with 10 bases matching TRBD1. Per the germline V gene, CDR1 is SGDLS and CDR2 is YYNGEE. V lost 3 bases to trimming and J lost 5 bases; unmatched junction nucleotides: 10. The length of the CDR3 is 16 residues. The DNA of the CDR3 is TGTGCCAGCAGCGGTTCCAGACAGGGGGCTGAATATGGCTACACCTTC. Translation: CASSGSRQGAEYGYTF.

This clonotype was observed a handful of times. This chain links TRBV28 with TRBJ2-1, with D possibly TRBD2 on 6 matching bases. The CDR3 runs 14 residues. Germline V CDR1 and CDR2: MDHEN, SYDVKM. V lost 3 bases, J lost 12 bases, and 18 bases lay in between. The CDR3 region is CASSFPSDYSRQFF. In DNA, the CDR3 is TGTGCCAGCAGTTTCCCATCGGACTATTCCCGGCAGTTCTTC.

This clonotype occurred once. The chain links TRBV9 to TRBJ1-4; a weak D match, TRBD1 (5 bases). V lost 3 bases and J lost 5, with 14 bases in between. CDR3 length: 15 amino acids. Germline-derived CDR1 and CDR2 are SGDLS and YYNGEE. CDR3 residues: CASSALEGWNEKLFF. CDR3 bases: TGTGCCAGCAGCGCCCTAGAGGGGTGGAATGAAAAACTGTTTTTT. The whole variable domain, filled in from reference TRBV9 and TRBJ1-4, reads DSGVTQTPKHLITATGQRVTLRCSPRSGDLSVYWYQQSLDQGLQFLIQYYNGEERAKGNILERFSAQQFPDLHSELNLSSLELGDSALYFCASSALEGWNEKLFFGSGTQLSVL.

J is TRBJ2-7 and V is TRBV20-1, with 15 positions matching TRBD2. The CDR3 totals 16 residues. CDR1 and CDR2 from the germline V gene are DFQATT and SNEGSKA (reference sequence). V shed 2 bases, J shed 5 bases, and the junction held 7 bases outside the gene matches. The CDR3 spells CSARSPGLAGGDEQYF. The CDR3 nucleotides read TGCAGTGCTAGATCCCCGGGACTAGCGGGAGGAGACGAGCAGTACTTC.

This clonotype was recorded at least ten times. This chain connects TRBV7-3 to TRBJ2-1; 10 bases are a match to TRBD2. The CDR3 is 15 amino acids. Germline lookup yields CDR1 SGHTA and CDR2 FQGTGA. V dropped 4 bases and J dropped 9; count of bases not matched to a gene: 9. The CDR3 is CASSSGTSVASEQFF. The DNA for the CDR3 is TGTGCCAGCAGCTCCGGGACTAGCGTGGCGAGTGAGCAGTTCTTC. Full variable domain (outside the CDR3, taken from reference TRBV7-3 and TRBJ2-1): GAGVSQTPSNKVTEKGKYVELRCDPISGHTALYWYRQSLGQGPEFLIYFQGTGAADDSGLPNDRFFAVRPEGSVSTLKIQRTERGDSAVYLCASSSGTSVASEQFFGPGTRLTVL.

A single count supports this clonotype. CDR3 in DNA: TGTGCCACCAGTGAATCGGACAGAAGGAACACCGGGGAGCTGTTTTTT. Its translation: CATSESDRRNTGELFF. J is TRBJ2-2 and V is TRBV24-1; a possible D gene is TRBD1 (6 bases). CDR1 KGHDR and CDR2 SFDVKD come from the germline V gene. The CDR3 is 16 residues long. V shed 4 bases and J shed 1 base, with 12 bases lying between them.

This clonotype came up many times. V gene TRBV11-2 combines with J gene TRBJ1-1, with D possibly TRBD1 on 5 matching bases. Germline values: CDR1 SGHAT, CDR2 FQNNGV. V was clipped by 5 bases and J by 1 base, with 23 bases between them. This CDR3 is 18 amino acids long. The CDR3 protein is CASSPTSGTMGPNTEAFF. In nucleotides, the CDR3 is TGTGCCAGCAGCCCGACAAGCGGGACCATGGGGCCGAACACTGAAGCTTTCTTT. Full variable domain (outside the CDR3, taken from reference TRBV11-2 and TRBJ1-1): EAGVAQSPRYKIIEKRQSVAFWCNPISGHATLYWYQQILGQGPKLLIQFQNNGVVDDSQLPKDRFSAERLKGVDSTLKIQPAKLEDSAVYLCASSPTSGTMGPNTEAFFGQGTRLTVV.

V usage is TRBV20-1 and J usage is TRBJ2-7, with TRBD2 matching 10 bases. CDR1 and CDR2 (germline): DFQATT, SNEGSKA (reference sequence). The CDR3 is 17 residues long. V lost 3 bases and J lost 7; bases outside the gene matches: 18. CDR3 in amino acids: CSASGASGRNYPGEQYF. The CDR3 nucleotides are TGCAGTGCTAGCGGGGCTAGCGGGAGAAATTACCCGGGAGAGCAGTACTTC.

V usage is TRBV3-1 and J usage is TRBJ2-1; TRBD2 aligns across 7 bases. The V segment lost 0 bases and the J segment 8 bases; nucleotides outside the gene matches: 4. Per germline, CDR1 LGHDT and CDR2 YNNKEL (reference sequence). This CDR3 has 14 amino acids. CDR3 coding DNA: TGTGCCAGCAGCCAAGACCCTAGCGGCTATGAGCAGTTCTTC. It codes for CASSQDPSGYEQFF.

There are a few counts of this clonotype. V gene TRBV20-1 combines with J gene TRBJ1-6; D perhaps matches TRBD1 (6 bases). The CDR3 is made up of 14 amino acids. V gave up 0 bases and J gave up 9 bases, with 12 bases separating them. Germline values: CDR1 DFQATT, CDR2 SNEGSKA (reference sequence). The CDR3 reads CSARDIAGVSPLHF. As DNA, the CDR3 is TGCAGTGCTAGAGATATTGCAGGGGTTTCACCCCTCCACTTT.

This chain uses TRBV5-4 with TRBJ2-1, with D hard to call. V lost 4 bases and J lost 3, with 17 bases in between. The length of the CDR3 is 16 residues. Germline CDR1 SGHNT, CDR2 YYREEE (reference sequence). CDR3: CASSPRVAPDYNEQFF. The CDR3 coding sequence is TGTGCCAGCAGCCCCCGTGTGGCGCCCGACTACAATGAGCAGTTCTTC.

The rearrangement joins TRBV15 to TRBJ2-3; D uncertain. The germline CDR1 and CDR2 sequences are LNHNV and YYDKDF (reference sequence). CDR3 length: 15 amino acids. Trimming shortened V by 5 bases and J by 0 bases, and 12 bases separated the two germline ends. The chain's CDR3 is CATSPGATSTDTQYF. CDR3 coding DNA: TGTGCCACCAGCCCGGGCGCTACTAGCACAGATACGCAGTATTTT.

This clonotype was observed at least ten times. CDR3 loop: CASSFPGQGTSSYEQYF. CDR3 nucleotides: TGTGCCAGCAGTTTCCCGGGACAGGGAACTAGCTCCTACGAGCAGTACTTC. The V and J genes are TRBV2 and TRBJ2-7; 9 bases agree with TRBD1. Looked up from germline, CDR1 is SNHLY and CDR2 is FYNNEI. The trim removed 5 bases at V and 0 bases at J, leaving 11 bases unmatched. This CDR3 contains 17 residues.

This chain uses TRBV5-6 with TRBJ2-1; the D is unclear. This CDR3 region has 15 residues. The V gene's germline CDR1 is SGHDT and CDR2 YYEEEE. V dropped 6 bases and J dropped 2 bases, with 15 bases sitting between them. The CDR3 is CASNSLSRTYNEQFF. Written as DNA, the CDR3 is TGTGCCAGCAATTCTCTCTCCCGAACCTACAATGAGCAGTTCTTC.

Concerning this clonotype: One end of the junction varies from germline; a read error may be responsible. The rearrangement uses TRBV7-2 and TRBJ2-1; perhaps TRBD2 as D (5 bases). This CDR3 is 13 amino acids long. Germline V gives CDR1 SGHTA, CDR2 FQGNSA. The CDR3 loop is CASSLARHWEQFF. The CDR3 DNA sequence: TGTGCCAGCAGCCTAGCTCGGCACTGGGAGCAGTTCTTC. Full variable domain (remainder filled in from reference TRBV7-2 and TRBJ2-1): GAGVSQSPSNKVTEKGKDVELRCDPISGHTALYWYRQSLGQGLEFLIYFQGNSAPDKSGLPSDRFSAERTGGSVSTLTIQRTQQEDSAVYLCASSLARHWEQFFGPGTRLTVL.

Details on this clonotype: A much larger clone differs from this one at a single base, so this may be a read error. V gene TRBV2 combines with J gene TRBJ2-1; D may be TRBD1 (5 bases). CDR1 and CDR2 from the germline V gene are SNHLY and FYNNEI. The CDR3 runs 10 residues. The CDR3, as DNA: TGTGCCTGCAGTGGACATGAGCAGTCCTTC. Its translation: CACSGHEQSF.